A selection of T cell receptor beta chains follows, all from one sample in a study of cytomegalovirus exposure and HLA in healthy donors. This table comes from immunoSEQ multiplex PCR, and its TCRdb copy is limited to in-frame clones, with some not included. The sample has 100,000 or so clones; 10% to 15% are singletons. Sequenced input: PBMCs. The receptors derive from a middle-aged man in good health and CMV-seropositive. CDR3s include the opening cysteine and the closing phenylalanine or tryptophan. A D gene is named only where the DNA matches it firmly. Rows may omit the clone size; those that give it use once, few, many or a size class.

size: few
V: TRBV6-1
length: 14
J: TRBJ1-1
D: .
CDR3: CASSEGERGPEAFF
DNA: TGTGCCAGCAGTGAGGGCGAAAGGGGCCCTGAAGCTTTCTTT

size: .
V: TRBV15
length: 16
J: TRBJ2-3
D: TRBD2
CDR3: CATSRGGSGKADTQYF
DNA: TGTGCCACCAGCAGAGGTGGTAGCGGGAAGGCAGATACGCAGTATTTT

size: .
V: TRBV9
length: 17
J: TRBJ2-2
D: TRBD2
CDR3: CASSLRAGGPSTGELFF
DNA: TGTGCCAGCAGCCTAAGAGCGGGAGGGCCGAGCACCGGGGAGCTGTTTTTT

size: .
V: TRBV5-1
length: 15
J: TRBJ1-4
D: .
CDR3: CASSLGGAANEKLFF
DNA: TGCGCCAGCAGCTTGGGTGGGGCGGCTAATGAAAAACTGTTTTTT

size: few
V: TRBV30
length: 15
J: TRBJ2-5
D: .
CDR3: CAWSVGAGTGETQYF
DNA: TGTGCCTGGAGTGTGGGCGCGGGGACCGGGGAGACCCAGTACTTC

size: .
V: TRBV4-1
length: 14
J: TRBJ2-7
D: .
CDR3: CASSQFQGPYEQYF
DNA: TGCGCCAGCAGCCAATTTCAGGGGCCCTACGAGCAGTACTTC

size: few
V: TRBV16
length: 11
J: TRBJ2-5
D: .
CDR3: CASSLQETQYF
DNA: TGTGCCAGCAGCCTACAAGAGACCCAGTACTTC

size: .
V: TRBV19
length: 18
J: TRBJ1-1
D: .
CDR3: CASSIGSLTAVEHWKAFF
DNA: TGTGCCAGTAGTATAGGGTCCCTGACAGCCGTTGAACACTGGAAAGCTTTCTTT

size: .
V: TRBV7-9
length: 17
J: TRBJ2-1
D: .
CDR3: CASSLAAAGASYNEQFF
DNA: TGTGCCAGCAGCTTAGCGGCGGCGGGGGCCTCCTACAATGAGCAGTTCTTC

size: .
V: TRBV27
length: 14
J: TRBJ1-5
D: .
CDR3: CASSFRAGYQPQHF
DNA: TGTGCCAGCAGTTTCAGGGCAGGGTACCAGCCCCAGCATTTT

size: few
V: TRBV6-5
length: 15
J: TRBJ2-2
D: TRBD1
CDR3: CASSYATDNTGEMFF
DNA: TGTGCCAGCAGTTACGCGACAGATAACACAGGGGAGATGTTTTTT

size: few
V: TRBV9
length: 16
J: TRBJ2-1
D: TRBD2
CDR3: CASSVEGTSGIREQFF
DNA: TGTGCCAGCAGCGTAGAAGGGACTAGCGGGATCAGAGAGCAGTTCTTC

size: .
V: TRBV28
length: 14
J: TRBJ1-2
D: TRBD1
CDR3: CASSLSQGAGGYTF
DNA: TGTGCCAGCAGTTTATCCCAGGGGGCCGGTGGCTACACCTTC

size: once
V: TRBV6-1
length: 18
J: TRBJ2-2
D: TRBD2
CDR3: CASSAPGLAGVIAGELFF
DNA: TGTGCCAGCAGTGCCCCGGGACTAGCGGGAGTAATCGCCGGGGAGCTGTTTTTT

size: few
V: TRBV28
length: 13
J: TRBJ1-1
D: .
CDR3: CASSSTGNAEAFF
DNA: TGTGCCAGCAGTTCTACAGGTAACGCTGAAGCTTTCTTT

size: .
V: TRBV7-2
length: 15
J: TRBJ2-3
D: TRBD2
CDR3: CASSNQRGSTDTQYF
DNA: TGTGCCAGCAGCAACCAGCGGGGCAGCACAGATACGCAGTATTTT

size: .
V: TRBV11-2
length: 15
J: TRBJ1-4
D: .
CDR3: CASSLDLTRGEKLFF
DNA: TGTGCCAGCAGCTTAGATCTCACCAGAGGAGAAAAACTGTTTTTT

size: many
V: TRBV28
length: 16
J: TRBJ2-2
D: .
CDR3: CASSLRTGGATGELFF
DNA: TGTGCCAGCAGTTTAAGAACGGGCGGGGCCACCGGGGAGCTGTTTTTT

size: .
V: TRBV5-6
length: 15
J: TRBJ1-2
D: TRBD1
CDR3: CASSLGAGDRGGYTF
DNA: TGTGCCAGCAGCTTGGGTGCTGGCGACAGGGGTGGCTACACCTTC

size: once
V: TRBV7-2
length: 14
J: TRBJ2-2
D: .
CDR3: CASSFRWSTGELFF
DNA: TGTGCCAGCAGCTTTCGGTGGAGCACCGGGGAGCTGTTTTTT

size: .
V: TRBV7-9
length: 16
J: TRBJ2-7
D: TRBD1
CDR3: CASSLARDRGKYEQYF
DNA: TGTGCCAGCAGCTTAGCAAGGGACAGGGGTAAGTACGAGCAGTACTTC

size: .
V: TRBV14
length: 16
J: TRBJ1-5
D: TRBD1
CDR3: CASSQDPDRANQPQHF
DNA: TGTGCCAGCAGCCAGGACCCCGACAGGGCGAATCAGCCCCAGCATTTT

size: .
V: TRBV7-3
length: 14
J: TRBJ2-1
D: TRBD1
CDR3: CASSQGAITNEQFF
DNA: TGTGCCAGCAGCCAGGGGGCGATTACGAATGAGCAGTTCTTC

size: few
V: TRBV18
length: 15
J: TRBJ2-7
D: TRBD1
CDR3: CASSTSGTGINEQYF
DNA: TGTGCCAGCTCAACCTCCGGGACAGGGATTAACGAGCAGTACTTC

size: few
V: TRBV7-9
length: 13
J: TRBJ2-7
D: .
CDR3: CASSEGGPYEQYF
DNA: TGTGCCAGCAGCGAGGGCGGGCCCTACGAGCAGTACTTC

size: .
V: TRBV11-3
length: 14
J: TRBJ2-3
D: TRBD2
CDR3: CASSSLAGGDTQYF
DNA: TGTGCCAGCAGCTCACTAGCGGGAGGGGATACGCAGTATTTT

size: .
V: TRBV7-2
length: 14
J: TRBJ2-7
D: TRBD1
CDR3: CASSRMTGGTEQYF
DNA: TGTGCCAGCAGCCGCATGACAGGGGGAACCGAGCAGTACTTC

size: few
V: TRBV7-8
length: 16
J: TRBJ2-2
D: TRBD2
CDR3: CASSLLAGVDTGELFF
DNA: TGTGCCAGCAGCTTACTAGCGGGAGTAGACACCGGGGAGCTGTTTTTT

size: .
V: TRBV29-1
length: 13
J: TRBJ1-1
D: .
CDR3: CSVGAGIATEAFF
DNA: TGCAGCGTGGGGGCAGGGATTGCCACTGAAGCTTTCTTT

size: few
V: TRBV7-9
length: 13
J: TRBJ2-7
D: .
CDR3: CASSPRGEYEQYF
DNA: TGTGCCAGCAGTCCCAGGGGGGAATACGAGCAGTACTTC

size: .
V: TRBV2
length: 12
J: TRBJ1-4
D: .
CDR3: CAGLGGNEKLFF
DNA: TGTGCCGGCTTAGGGGGAAATGAAAAACTGTTTTTT

size: .
V: TRBV10-3
length: 14
J: TRBJ2-1
D: TRBD1
CDR3: CAVRDRGAYNEQFF
DNA: TGTGCCGTCCGGGACAGGGGAGCGTACAATGAGCAGTTCTTC

size: few
V: TRBV13
length: 14
J: TRBJ1-1
D: TRBD1
CDR3: CASSRDRVRTEAFF
DNA: TGTGCCAGCAGCCGGGACAGGGTTCGGACTGAAGCTTTCTTT

size: .
V: TRBV7-3
length: 15
J: TRBJ2-3
D: TRBD2
CDR3: CASSPGLATTDTQYF
DNA: TGTGCCAGCAGCCCGGGACTAGCGACCACAGATACGCAGTATTTT

size: few
V: TRBV7-3
length: 13
J: TRBJ1-1
D: TRBD1
CDR3: CASSFDRGTEAFF
DNA: TGTGCCAGCAGCTTCGACAGGGGCACTGAAGCTTTCTTT

size: .
V: TRBV7-2
length: 14
J: TRBJ2-1
D: .
CDR3: CASSFFLRDDEQFF
DNA: TGTGCCAGCAGCTTCTTCTTGCGGGACGATGAGCAGTTCTTC

size: few
V: TRBV28
length: 14
J: TRBJ2-3
D: TRBD2
CDR3: CASSQREGTDTQYF
DNA: TGTGCCAGCAGTCAGCGGGAGGGCACAGATACGCAGTATTTT

size: .
V: TRBV19
length: 12
J: TRBJ1-5
D: .
CDR3: CASSIAGPPQHF
DNA: TGTGCCAGTAGTATAGCAGGGCCCCCCCAGCATTTT

size: few
V: TRBV4-1
length: 14
J: TRBJ2-1
D: .
CDR3: CASSQDSNAGEQFF
DNA: TGCGCCAGCAGCCAAGATAGTAACGCAGGGGAGCAGTTCTTC

size: few
V: TRBV28
length: 14
J: TRBJ1-5
D: .
CDR3: CASSLVGADQPQHF
DNA: TGTGCCAGCAGTTTAGTAGGGGCTGATCAGCCCCAGCATTTT

size: .
V: TRBV10-3
length: 15
J: TRBJ2-2
D: .
CDR3: CAISESTGNTGELFF
DNA: TGTGCCATCAGTGAGTCGACAGGGAACACCGGGGAGCTGTTTTTT

size: .
V: TRBV12-5
length: 11
J: TRBJ2-7
D: .
CDR3: CASRTEYEQYF
DNA: TGTGCTAGTCGTACCGAGTACGAGCAGTACTTC